This TCR beta chain derives from a study of CD8+ T cells in alopecia areata. The sequencing template was cDNA reverse transcribed from extracted RNA. Assay used: immunoSEQ multiplex PCR; TCRdb lists only in-frame clones, some missing. The repertoire holds some 200,000 clones, with 59% as singletons. Germline CDR1 and CDR2: SQVTM and ANQGSEA. The CDR3 totals 12 residues. The ends were cut back, 4 bases at V and 4 bases at J, with 8 bases in the middle. A remark on this clone: The same CDR3 can be traced to other DNA sequences in this sample.

The specimen was CD4+ T cells sorted from blood, collected at week 0. V and J are TRBV29-1 and TRBJ1-5; D unclear. The clonotype originates from a human donor with alopecia areata. This CDR3 is CSVGESNQPQHF. The CDR3 bases are TGCAGCGTTGGAGAGAGTAATCAGCCCCAGCATTTT.